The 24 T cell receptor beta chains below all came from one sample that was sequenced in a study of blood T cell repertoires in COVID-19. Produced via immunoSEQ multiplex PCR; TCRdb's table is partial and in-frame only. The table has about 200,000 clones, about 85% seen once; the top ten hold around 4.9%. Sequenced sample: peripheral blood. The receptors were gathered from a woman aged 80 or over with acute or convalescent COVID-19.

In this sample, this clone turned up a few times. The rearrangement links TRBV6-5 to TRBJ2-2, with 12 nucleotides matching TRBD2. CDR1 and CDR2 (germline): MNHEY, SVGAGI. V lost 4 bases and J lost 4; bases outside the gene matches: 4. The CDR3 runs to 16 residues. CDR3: CASSSLAGGSTGELFF. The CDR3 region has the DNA TGTGCCAGCAGTTCGCTAGCGGGAGGGAGCACCGGGGAGCTGTTTTTT.

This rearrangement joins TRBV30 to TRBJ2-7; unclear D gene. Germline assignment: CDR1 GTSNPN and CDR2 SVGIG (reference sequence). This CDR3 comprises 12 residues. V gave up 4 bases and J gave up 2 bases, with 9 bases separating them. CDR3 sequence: CAWNGGPYEQYF. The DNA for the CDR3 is TGTGCCTGGAATGGCGGCCCCTACGAGCAGTACTTC.

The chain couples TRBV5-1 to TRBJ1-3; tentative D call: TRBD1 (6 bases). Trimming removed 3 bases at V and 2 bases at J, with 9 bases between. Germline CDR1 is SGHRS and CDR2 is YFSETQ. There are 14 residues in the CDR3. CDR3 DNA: TGCGCCAGCAGCTCCGGGACAACTGGAAACACCATATATTTT. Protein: CASSSGTTGNTIYF. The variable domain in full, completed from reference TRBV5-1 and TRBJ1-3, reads KAGVTQTPRYLIKTRGQQVTLSCSPISGHRSVSWYQQTPGQGLQFLFEYFSETQRNKGNFPGRFSGRQFSNSRSEMNVSTLELGDSALYLCASSSGTTGNTIYFGEGSWLTVV.

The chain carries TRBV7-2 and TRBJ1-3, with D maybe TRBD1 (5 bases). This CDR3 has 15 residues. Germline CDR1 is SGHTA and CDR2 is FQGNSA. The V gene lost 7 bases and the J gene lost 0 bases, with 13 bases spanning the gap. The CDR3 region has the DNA TGTGCCAGCACCCAGGGTGTCCCCTCTGGAAACACCATATATTTT. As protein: CASTQGVPSGNTIYF.

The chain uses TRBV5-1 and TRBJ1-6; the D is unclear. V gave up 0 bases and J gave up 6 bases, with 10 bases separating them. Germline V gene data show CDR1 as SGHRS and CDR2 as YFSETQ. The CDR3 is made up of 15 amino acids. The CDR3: CASSLGPRGNSPLHF. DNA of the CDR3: TGCGCCAGCAGCTTGGGACCCCGGGGTAATTCACCCCTCCACTTT. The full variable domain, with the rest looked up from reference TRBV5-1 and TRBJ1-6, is KAGVTQTPRYLIKTRGQQVTLSCSPISGHRSVSWYQQTPGQGLQFLFEYFSETQRNKGNFPGRFSGRQFSNSRSEMNVSTLELGDSALYLCASSLGPRGNSPLHFGNGTRLTVT.

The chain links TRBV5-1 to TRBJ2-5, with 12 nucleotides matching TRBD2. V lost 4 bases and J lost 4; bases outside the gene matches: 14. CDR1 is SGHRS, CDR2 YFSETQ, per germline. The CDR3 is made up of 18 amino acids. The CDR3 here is CASSPYYRLAGDGETQYF. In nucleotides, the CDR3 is TGCGCCAGCAGCCCCTACTACCGACTAGCGGGAGATGGAGAGACCCAGTACTTC.

As DNA, the CDR3 is TGTGCCAGCAGCTTAGGAGTGGGCAGGTCGACGTATGAGCAGTACTTC. This gives the protein CASSLGVGRSTYEQYF. V is TRBV7-9 and J is TRBJ2-7; D remains ambiguous. Germline CDR1 SEHNR, CDR2 FQNEAQ (reference sequence). This CDR3 is 16 amino acids long. V lost 1 base and J lost 7, with 20 bases in between.

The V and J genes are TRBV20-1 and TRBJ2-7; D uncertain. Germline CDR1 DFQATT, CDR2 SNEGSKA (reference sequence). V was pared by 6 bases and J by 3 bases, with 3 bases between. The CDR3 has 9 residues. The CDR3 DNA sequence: TGCAGTGCACTCTACGAGCAGTACTTC. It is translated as CSALYEQYF.

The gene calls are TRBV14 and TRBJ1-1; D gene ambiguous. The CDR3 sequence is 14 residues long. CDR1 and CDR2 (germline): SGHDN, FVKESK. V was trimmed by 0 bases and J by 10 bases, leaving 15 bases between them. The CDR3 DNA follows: TGTGCCAGCAGCCAAGATTCATTCGTCCGGAGAGCTTTCTTT. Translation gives CASSQDSFVRRAFF.

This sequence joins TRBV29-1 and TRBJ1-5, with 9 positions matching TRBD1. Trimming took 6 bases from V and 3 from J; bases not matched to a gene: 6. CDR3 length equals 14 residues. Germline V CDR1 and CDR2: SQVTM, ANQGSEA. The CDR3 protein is CSVRDRDINQPQHF. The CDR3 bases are TGCAGCGTCCGGGACAGGGATATCAATCAGCCCCAGCATTTT.

The CDR3 loop is CASSLSGFGETQYF. DNA for the CDR3: TGTGCCAGCAGCCTCAGCGGATTTGGAGAGACCCAGTACTTC. The chain uses TRBV7-2 and TRBJ2-5; a possible D gene is TRBD2 (5 bases). With 5 bases removed from V and 4 bases from J, the gap between germline ends came to 14 bases. The CDR3 contains 14 residues. The germline gives CDR1 SGHTA, CDR2 FQGNSA.

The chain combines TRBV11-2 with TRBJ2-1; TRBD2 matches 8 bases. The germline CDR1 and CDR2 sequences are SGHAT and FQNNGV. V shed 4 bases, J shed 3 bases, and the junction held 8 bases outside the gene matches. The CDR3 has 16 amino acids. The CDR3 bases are TGTGCCAGCAGCTCCTCAGCGGGAGTAGGCTACAATGAGCAGTTCTTC. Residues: CASSSSAGVGYNEQFF.

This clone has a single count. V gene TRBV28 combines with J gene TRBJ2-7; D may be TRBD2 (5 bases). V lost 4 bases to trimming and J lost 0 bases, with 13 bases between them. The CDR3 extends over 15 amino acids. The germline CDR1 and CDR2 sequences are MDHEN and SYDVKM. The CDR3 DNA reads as TGTGCCAGCAGTTCACCCGGGATTATCTCCTACGAGCAGTACTTC. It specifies CASSSPGIISYEQYF.

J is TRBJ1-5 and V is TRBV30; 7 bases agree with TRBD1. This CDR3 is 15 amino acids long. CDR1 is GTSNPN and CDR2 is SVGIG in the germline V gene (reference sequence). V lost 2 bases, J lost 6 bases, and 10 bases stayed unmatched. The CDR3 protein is CAWSLRDSEVQPQHF. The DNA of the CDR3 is TGTGCCTGGAGTCTTCGGGACAGCGAGGTTCAGCCCCAGCATTTT.

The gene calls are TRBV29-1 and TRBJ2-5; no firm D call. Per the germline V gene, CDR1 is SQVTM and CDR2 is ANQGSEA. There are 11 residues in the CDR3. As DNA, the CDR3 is TGCGTCCTTATGGAACCAGGAACCCAGTACTTC. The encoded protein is CVLMEPGTQYF.

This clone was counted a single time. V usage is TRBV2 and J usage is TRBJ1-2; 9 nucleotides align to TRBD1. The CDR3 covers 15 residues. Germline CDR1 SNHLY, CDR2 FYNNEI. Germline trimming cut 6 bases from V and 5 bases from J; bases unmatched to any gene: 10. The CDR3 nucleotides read TGTGCCAGCAGACCATCCCCGACAGGGGGATATGGCTACACCTTC. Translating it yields CASRPSPTGGYGYTF.

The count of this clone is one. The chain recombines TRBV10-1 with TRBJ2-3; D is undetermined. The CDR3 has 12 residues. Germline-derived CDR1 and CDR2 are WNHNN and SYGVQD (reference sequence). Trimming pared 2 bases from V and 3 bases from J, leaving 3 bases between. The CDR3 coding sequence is TGCGCCAGCAGTGAGCGGACAGATACGCAGTATTTT. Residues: CASSERTDTQYF.

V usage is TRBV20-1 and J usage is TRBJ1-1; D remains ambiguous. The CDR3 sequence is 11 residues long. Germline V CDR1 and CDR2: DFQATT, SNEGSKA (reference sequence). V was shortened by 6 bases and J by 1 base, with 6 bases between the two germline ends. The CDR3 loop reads CSARENTEAFF. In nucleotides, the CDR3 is TGCAGTGCCCGGGAGAACACTGAAGCTTTCTTT.

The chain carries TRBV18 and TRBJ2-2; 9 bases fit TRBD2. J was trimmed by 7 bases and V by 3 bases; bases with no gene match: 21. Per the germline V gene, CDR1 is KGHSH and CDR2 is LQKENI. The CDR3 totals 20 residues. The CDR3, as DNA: TGTGCCAGCTCACCTGGAGACCGGGGGGCGCTAGCGGGATATGTCGGGGAGCTGTTTTTT. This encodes CASSPGDRGALAGYVGELFF.

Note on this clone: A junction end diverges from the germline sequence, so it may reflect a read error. CDR3 sequence (DNA): TGTGCTAGCAGCCTGATACAGGGCCACGAGCAGTACTTC. Translation gives CASSLIQGHEQYF. V is TRBV7-7 and J is TRBJ2-7; maybe TRBD1 (6 bases). Germline V gene data show CDR1 as SSHAT and CDR2 as FNYEAQ (reference sequence). The CDR3 runs 13 residues.

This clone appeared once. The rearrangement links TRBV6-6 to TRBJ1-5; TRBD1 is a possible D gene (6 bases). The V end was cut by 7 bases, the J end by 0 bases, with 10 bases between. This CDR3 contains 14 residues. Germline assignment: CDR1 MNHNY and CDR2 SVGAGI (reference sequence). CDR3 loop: CASNSGASNQPQHF. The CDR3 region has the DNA TGTGCCAGCAATTCAGGGGCTAGCAATCAGCCCCAGCATTTT.

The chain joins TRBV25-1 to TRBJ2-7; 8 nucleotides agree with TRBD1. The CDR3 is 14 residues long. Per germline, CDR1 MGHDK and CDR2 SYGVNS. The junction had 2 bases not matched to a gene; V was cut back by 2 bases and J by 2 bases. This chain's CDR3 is CASSEGDRTYEQYF. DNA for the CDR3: TGTGCCAGCAGTGAAGGGGACAGGACCTACGAGCAGTACTTC.

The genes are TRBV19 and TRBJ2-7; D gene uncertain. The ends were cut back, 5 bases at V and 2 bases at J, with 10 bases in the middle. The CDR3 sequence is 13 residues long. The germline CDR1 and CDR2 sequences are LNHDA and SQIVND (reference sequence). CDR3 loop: CASSYRPTYEQYF. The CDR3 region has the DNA TGTGCCAGTAGTTACAGACCGACCTACGAGCAGTACTTC.

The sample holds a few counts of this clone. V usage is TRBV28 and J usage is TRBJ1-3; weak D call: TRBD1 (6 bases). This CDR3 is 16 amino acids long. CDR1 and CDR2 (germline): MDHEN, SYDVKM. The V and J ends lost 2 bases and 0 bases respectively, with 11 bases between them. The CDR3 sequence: CASSLPQGSSGNTIYF. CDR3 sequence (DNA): TGTGCCAGCAGTTTACCACAGGGAAGCTCTGGAAACACCATATATTTT.